One sample yielded the 18 T cell receptor beta chains listed below, sequenced in a study of cytomegalovirus exposure and HLA in healthy donors. PCR amplification relied on 60 Vbeta primers (plus 13 Jbeta primers). Generated by immunoSEQ multiplex PCR, the TCRdb table keeps only in-frame clones and is missing some. There are fewer than 250,000 clones in the sample; 76% occur only once, and 0.63% lies in the top ten. What was sequenced was PBMCs. The receptors were sampled from a man between 18 and 35 years old in good health and CMV-seronegative.

V and J are TRBV30 and TRBJ2-1, with 7 nucleotides matching TRBD1. The CDR3 contains 14 residues. Germline V CDR1 and CDR2: GTSNPN, SVGIG (reference sequence). V shed 1 base, J shed 1 base, and the junction held 1 base outside the gene matches. The CDR3 sequence is CAWSAGGSYNEQFF. CDR3 coding DNA: TGTGCCTGGAGTGCAGGGGGATCCTACAATGAGCAGTTCTTC.

The chain carries TRBV5-1 and TRBJ2-3, with TRBD2 as a possible D gene (7 bases). CDR3 length: 15 residues. Trimming stripped 0 bases from V and 1 base from J, with 9 bases between. Germline CDR1 reads SGHRS; CDR2 reads YFSETQ. CDR3 region: CASSLGGGGTDTQYF. The DNA for the CDR3 is TGCGCCAGCAGCTTGGGCGGGGGCGGCACAGATACGCAGTATTTT.

The chain carries TRBV15 and TRBJ2-7; a weak D match, TRBD1 (5 bases). Trimming took 0 bases from V and 0 from J, leaving 6 bases between them. The CDR3 length is 14 residues. Per germline, CDR1 LNHNV and CDR2 YYDKDF (reference sequence). The CDR3 DNA is TGTGCCACCAGCAGAGAGCAGGGCTCCTACGAGCAGTACTTC. Protein sequence: CATSREQGSYEQYF.

The genes are TRBV19 and TRBJ2-1; TRBD2 matches 12 bases. The CDR3 is 17 amino acids. V was clipped by 5 bases and J by 1 base; unmatched bases: 6. Germline V gives CDR1 LNHDA, CDR2 SQIVND (reference sequence). DNA of the CDR3: TGTGCCAGTAGTCCCCAACTAGCGGGAGGTTCCTACAATGAGCAGTTCTTC. Translated: CASSPQLAGGSYNEQFF.

The rearrangement joins TRBV5-4 to TRBJ2-7; 15 nucleotides agree with TRBD2. This CDR3 has 16 amino acids. V shed 3 bases and J 4 bases; nucleotides not matched to a gene: 5. Germline V CDR1 and CDR2: SGHNT, YYREEE (reference sequence). In DNA, the CDR3 is TGTGCCAGCAGCTCCGGACTAGCGGGAGGGTATTACGAGCAGTACTTC. Protein sequence: CASSSGLAGGYYEQYF.

The count of this clone is one. This chain joins TRBV6-5 and TRBJ1-1; no firm D call. The V end lost 2 bases, the J end lost 1 base, and 8 bases lay between the germline ends. The length of the CDR3 is 14 residues. The V gene's germline CDR1 is MNHEY and CDR2 SVGAGI. The CDR3: CASSYAGKNTEAFF. The CDR3 DNA follows: TGTGCCAGCAGTTACGCGGGAAAGAACACTGAAGCTTTCTTT.

This sequence joins TRBV30 and TRBJ2-6; maybe TRBD1 (6 bases). V was cut by 0 bases and J by 0 bases, with 9 bases left in between. This CDR3 is built from 16 residues. Germline V lookup: CDR1 GTSNPN, CDR2 SVGIG (reference sequence). The CDR3 loop is CAWSVPGVSGANVLTF. Written as DNA, the CDR3 is TGTGCCTGGAGTGTACCAGGGGTCTCTGGGGCCAACGTCCTGACTTTC.

This chain links TRBV2 with TRBJ2-7; 8 bases align to TRBD2. V was pared by 3 bases and J by 3 bases, with 4 bases of the junction left unmatched. This CDR3 is built from 14 residues. Germline assignment: CDR1 SNHLY and CDR2 FYNNEI. CDR3 DNA: TGTGCCAGCAGTGAGGGAACTAGCGGCTACGAGCAGTACTTC. Translating gives CASSEGTSGYEQYF.

With regard to this clone: At one boundary the junction diverges from the germline segment, which might be a read error. The chain joins TRBV7-9 to TRBJ2-3, with D possibly being TRBD2 (6 bases). The CDR3 extends over 12 amino acids. Germline CDR1 and CDR2: SEHNR and FQNEAQ (reference sequence). The CDR3, as DNA: TGTTCCAGCAGCTTGGGAGGAGATACGCAGTATTTT. Residues: CSSSLGGDTQYF.

This rearrangement joins TRBV5-1 to TRBJ1-1; D is ambiguous. Germline CDR1 reads SGHRS; CDR2 reads YFSETQ. V was pared by 2 bases and J by 12 bases, with 20 bases between. The CDR3 is 14 amino acids. CDR3 nucleotides: TGCGCCAGCAGCTTCTTTCCGGAGGCCGGTTTGACTTTCTTT. Its translation is CASSFFPEAGLTFF.

This clone was picked up a small number of times. This sequence joins TRBV5-4 and TRBJ2-7; D not certain. CDR1 is SGHNT, CDR2 YYREEE, per germline (reference sequence). The CDR3 totals 13 residues. The V and J ends lost 0 bases and 3 bases respectively, with 7 bases between them. CDR3 nucleotide sequence: TGTGCCAGCAGCTTGGATCGGAGCTACGAGCAGTACTTC. Protein sequence: CASSLDRSYEQYF.

In its sample, this clone was seen a few times. This chain joins TRBV2 and TRBJ2-2, with TRBD1 identical over 11 bases. The V gene's germline CDR1 is SNHLY and CDR2 FYNNEI. V shed 6 bases, J shed 5 bases, and the junction held 2 bases outside the gene matches. CDR3 length equals 14 residues. The CDR3 DNA reads TGTGCCAGCAGCGGGACAGGGGGGACCGGGGAGCTGTTTTTT. It specifies CASSGTGGTGELFF. The entire variable domain, with the rest obtained from reference TRBV2 and TRBJ2-2, is as follows: EPEVTQTPSHQVTQMGQEVILRCVPISNHLYFYWYRQILGQKVEFLVSFYNNEISEKSEIFDDQFSVERPDGSNFTLKIRSTKLEDSAMYFCASSGTGGTGELFFGEGSRLTVL.

CDR3 in amino acids: CASSPLSGSDYGYTF. The CDR3 nucleotides are TGTGCCAGCAGCCCACTCAGCGGTTCCGACTATGGCTACACCTTC. The V gene is TRBV7-9, the J gene TRBJ1-2; D remains ambiguous. This CDR3 has 15 amino acids. Between the trimmed V and J ends, which lost 5 bases and 3 bases, there was a span of 16 bases. The V gene's germline CDR1 is SEHNR and CDR2 FQNEAQ (reference sequence).

In its sample, this clone was seen a few times. J is TRBJ1-2 and V is TRBV13, with D unresolved. There are 14 residues in the CDR3. The V gene's germline CDR1 is PRHDT and CDR2 FYEKMQ (reference sequence). With 3 bases removed from V and 0 bases from J, the gap between germline ends came to 8 bases. CDR3 sequence reads: CASSFRGTNYGYTF. The CDR3 DNA reads TGTGCCAGCAGCTTTCGCGGCACTAACTATGGCTACACCTTC. The variable domain in full, completed from reference TRBV13 and TRBJ1-2, reads AAGVIQSPRHLIKEKRETATLKCYPIPRHDTVYWYQQGPGQDPQFLISFYEKMQSDKGSIPDRFSAQQFSDYHSELNMSSLELGDSALYFCASSFRGTNYGYTFGSGTRLTVV.

The chain couples TRBV5-4 to TRBJ2-5; 9 positions agree with TRBD2. CDR1 and CDR2 from the germline V gene are SGHNT and YYREEE (reference sequence). V lost 4 bases and J lost 2; bases outside the gene matches: 9. The CDR3 extends over 16 amino acids. Written as DNA, the CDR3 is TGTGCCAGCAGCCCAAAAGCGGGAGGTTGGCAAGAGACCCAGTACTTC. Residues: CASSPKAGGWQETQYF.

This clone showed up just a few times. This chain links TRBV5-1 with TRBJ1-2, with a weak D call TRBD1 (6 bases). This CDR3 is built from 15 residues. The V gene lost 0 bases and the J gene lost 4 bases, with 13 bases spanning the gap. Germline V CDR1 and CDR2: SGHRS, YFSETQ. CDR3 loop: CASSLGMTGSYGYTF. The CDR3, as DNA: TGCGCCAGCAGCTTGGGGATGACAGGCTCCTATGGCTACACCTTC.

This clone was counted a single time. The chain couples TRBV7-9 to TRBJ2-3, with TRBD1 identical over 8 bases. Germline assignment: CDR1 SEHNR and CDR2 FQNEAQ (reference sequence). Trimming at V came to 5 bases and at J to 0 bases, leaving 16 bases not matched to a gene. CDR3 size: 19 residues. The CDR3 region is CASSPRDRLPERSTDTQYF. The CDR3 DNA reads TGTGCCAGCAGCCCCAGGGACAGGTTGCCTGAGAGGAGCACAGATACGCAGTATTTT.

This chain uses TRBV4-1 with TRBJ1-2; D not certain. The V gene's germline CDR1 is MGHRA and CDR2 YSYEKL. V was shortened by 0 bases and J by 4 bases, with 15 bases between the two germline ends. CDR3 length: 16 amino acids. CDR3 nucleotide sequence: TGCGCCAGCAGCCAAGAGAGGGCAACGGAATCCTATGGCTACACCTTC. Protein sequence: CASSQERATESYGYTF.